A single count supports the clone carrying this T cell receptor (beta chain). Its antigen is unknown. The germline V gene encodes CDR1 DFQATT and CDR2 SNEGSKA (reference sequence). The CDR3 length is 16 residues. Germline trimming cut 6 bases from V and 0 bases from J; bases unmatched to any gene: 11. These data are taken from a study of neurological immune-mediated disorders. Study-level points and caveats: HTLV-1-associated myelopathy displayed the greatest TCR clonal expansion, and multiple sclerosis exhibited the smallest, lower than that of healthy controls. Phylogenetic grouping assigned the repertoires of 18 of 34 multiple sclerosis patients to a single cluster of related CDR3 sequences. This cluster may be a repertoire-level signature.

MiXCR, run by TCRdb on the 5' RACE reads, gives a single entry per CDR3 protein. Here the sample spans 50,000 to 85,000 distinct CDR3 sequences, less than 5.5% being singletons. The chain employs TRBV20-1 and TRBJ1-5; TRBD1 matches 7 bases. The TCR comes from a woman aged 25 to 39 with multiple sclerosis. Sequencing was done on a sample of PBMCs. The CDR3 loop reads CSAEIAGGYSNQPQHF. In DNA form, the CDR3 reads TGCAGTGCCGAAATTGCAGGGGGTTATAGCAATCAGCCCCAGCATTTT.